A selection of T cell receptor beta chains follows, all from one sample in a study of a mutant IDH1 vaccine in newly diagnosed glioma. No antigen has been assigned to these receptors. TCRdb keeps only in-frame clones here, not all; method: immunoSEQ multiplex PCR. The table includes tens of thousands of clones, less than 80% detected once. Sequenced here: PBMCs, sampled from a glioma patient whose treatment included an IDH1 peptide vaccine. These receptor sequences come from a man aged 45-60 years with glioma. CDR3s leave out the opening cysteine and the closing phenylalanine or tryptophan. Each record gives: J gene, V gene, CDR3 protein.

J: TRBJ1-1; V: TRBV5-1; CDR3: ASSLGGMNTEAF
J: TRBJ1-1; V: TRBV5-6; CDR3: ASSPTGTGGGIRTEAF
J: TRBJ1-1; V: TRBV19; CDR3: ASRERAVSRNTEAF
J: TRBJ1-1; V: TRBV21-1; CDR3: ASSKAPQKGGRGTEAF
J: TRBJ1-1; V: TRBV6-5; CDR3: ASSYGQGPLGAF
J: TRBJ1-4; V: TRBV6-1; CDR3: ASSEGRPINEKLF
J: TRBJ1-6; V: TRBV15; CDR3: ATSMRTGNNSPLH
J: TRBJ1-5; V: TRBV27; CDR3: ASSSQGPSNQPQH
J: TRBJ2-7; V: TRBV7-9; CDR3: ASSFPGTYEQY
J: TRBJ2-5; V: TRBV7-2; CDR3: ASSIESPNEYQETQY
J: TRBJ1-6; V: TRBV5-4; CDR3: ASSLGGEPYNSPLH
J: TRBJ1-5; V: TRBV27; CDR3: ASSLQTGVHQPQH
J: TRBJ1-2; V: TRBV6-6; CDR3: ASSLLGANYGYT
J: TRBJ1-1; V: TRBV2; CDR3: ASSDQGRDTEAF
J: TRBJ2-5; V: TRBV18; CDR3: ASSRLTGVQETQY
J: TRBJ2-7; V: TRBV2; CDR3: ASSEIFQGRYEQY
J: TRBJ2-5; V: TRBV10-3; CDR3: AISLAGETQY
J: TRBJ1-2; V: TRBV15; CDR3: ATSRDSPSGVGYT
J: TRBJ1-6; V: TRBV29-1; CDR3: SVTQGYNNSPLH
J: TRBJ2-2; V: TRBV10-2; CDR3: ASSGSGVAGELF
J: TRBJ2-3; V: TRBV29-1; CDR3: SVVSDTQY
J: TRBJ1-1; V: TRBV27; CDR3: ASSPGPLGAAEAF
J: TRBJ1-3; V: TRBV9; CDR3: ASSVEFYGNTIY
J: TRBJ1-1; V: TRBV30; CDR3: AWKVGQGRENTEAF
J: TRBJ2-3; V: TRBV30; CDR3: AWMIRGGTDTQY
J: TRBJ2-1; V: TRBV5-6; CDR3: ASSLATGLNEQF
J: TRBJ1-1; V: TRBV27; CDR3: ASSLVRGGGTEAF
J: TRBJ2-5; V: TRBV10-3; CDR3: AISDRVRETQY
J: TRBJ2-5; V: TRBV6-5; CDR3: ASSSGGVGGETQY
J: TRBJ2-7; V: TRBV6-5; CDR3: ASSYSRDSYEQY
J: TRBJ2-5; V: TRBV7-2; CDR3: ASSLAPWDRGLSQETQY
J: TRBJ2-1; V: TRBV28; CDR3: ASSSGGPNNEQF
J: TRBJ2-2; V: TRBV19; CDR3: ASSSYRQGSTGELF
J: TRBJ1-2; V: TRBV6-5; CDR3: ASQPGQGDYGYT
J: TRBJ2-2; V: TRBV2; CDR3: ASSPGQGSTGELF
J: TRBJ2-2; V: TRBV6-5; CDR3: ASQSGLANTGELF
J: TRBJ2-1; V: TRBV5-4; CDR3: ASSLGGARGTYNEQF
J: TRBJ1-1; V: TRBV7-9; CDR3: ASSSPGIPTFMNTEAF
J: TRBJ2-3; V: TRBV9; CDR3: AVSEGMTDTQY
J: TRBJ1-1; V: TRBV29-1; CDR3: SVRLAPEAF
J: TRBJ2-3; V: TRBV19; CDR3: ASRVEDTQY
J: TRBJ1-3; V: TRBV5-6; CDR3: ATPGQGRVKGGNTIY
J: TRBJ1-1; V: TRBV28; CDR3: ASTSGGLKNTEAF
J: TRBJ1-5; V: TRBV5-5; CDR3: ASSLDSRQPQH
J: TRBJ2-1; V: TRBV4-3; CDR3: ASSQGGGLNNEQF
J: TRBJ1-2; V: TRBV7-2; CDR3: ASSSPSRGSGYT
J: TRBJ2-3; V: TRBV5-6; CDR3: ASSSGGMVDTQY
J: TRBJ2-3; V: TRBV7-2; CDR3: ASSLWASGGTDTQY
J: TRBJ1-2; V: TRBV4-3; CDR3: ASSQESGDGYT
J: TRBJ1-5; V: TRBV19; CDR3: ASTRDRDLESAQH